The 31 T cell receptor beta chains presented below share a single source sample, sequenced in a study. TCRdb recomputed calls from the 5' RACE reads with MiXCR, one row per CDR3 protein. The top ten hold 2.5% to 4% of the sample, which has 45,000 to 55,000 distinct CDR3 sequences, about 25% seen once. The sequencing sample was made of tumor-infiltrating naive CD4+ T cells sorted from the breast tumor. Subset denoted: naive CD4+ T cells, CD4+CD45RA+CD25-. The receptors originated from a female donor with breast cancer.

This clonotype was counted between two and nine times. V and J are TRBV5-1 and TRBJ2-5, with 8 bases identical to TRBD2. Germline values: CDR1 SGHRS, CDR2 YFSETQ. V shed 2 bases and J 5 bases; nucleotides not matched to a gene: 8. The CDR3 is 15 residues long. CDR3 amino acids: CASSFGRADLETQYF. In DNA form, the CDR3 reads TGCGCCAGCAGCTTCGGGAGGGCGGACTTGGAGACCCAGTACTTC.

For this clonotype: This may arise from a read error, as a much more abundant clone is one base away. The J gene is TRBJ2-1, the V gene TRBV6-1; TRBD1 is a possible D gene (6 bases). V was trimmed by 2 bases and J by 3 bases, leaving 14 bases between them. Germline V gives CDR1 MNHNS, CDR2 SASEGT. There are 16 residues in the CDR3. The CDR3 nucleotides are TGTGCCAGCAGTGAATTAGGGGGTTTTTTCTACAATGAGCAGTTCTTC. Translating gives CASSELGGFFYNEQFF.

This clonotype was picked up a small number of times. The rearrangement joins TRBV6-6 to TRBJ2-7; 14 bases map to TRBD2. V shed 5 bases and J 2 bases; nucleotides not matched to a gene: 11. The CDR3 has 18 residues. From germline, CDR1 is MNHNY and CDR2 SVGAGI (reference sequence). The CDR3 region has the DNA TGTGCCAGCAGTGAGACTAGCGGGAGGGCCCCATCCACCTACGAGCAGTACTTC. This gives the protein CASSETSGRAPSTYEQYF.

The sample holds a few counts of this clonotype. As DNA, the CDR3 is TGCAGCGTTAGGCTAGCGGGGTTCACAGATACGCAGTATTTT. Translated: CSVRLAGFTDTQYF. The genes are TRBV29-1 and TRBJ2-3; the match to TRBD2 covers 9 bases. Germline-derived CDR1 and CDR2 are SQVTM and ANQGSEA. V trimming: 5 bases; J trimming: 2 bases; junction bases outside the gene matches: 5. The CDR3 length is 14 residues.

V gene TRBV6-2 or TRBV6-3 combines with J gene TRBJ2-7, with 7 nucleotides matching TRBD1. The CDR3 totals 14 residues. Germline V gene data show CDR1 as MNHEY and CDR2 as SVGEGT. V shed 6 bases, J shed 3 bases, and the junction held 8 bases outside the gene matches. The CDR3 coding sequence is TGTGCCAGCAGCCTCTCGGGACAGCGCTACGAGCAGTACTTC. Protein: CASSLSGQRYEQYF.

This clonotype has at least ten counts. J is TRBJ1-2 and V is TRBV10-3; the D is unclear. The CDR3 runs to 13 residues. The germline gives CDR1 ENHRY, CDR2 SYGVKD. V lost 6 bases, J lost 6 bases, and 14 bases lay in between. The CDR3: CAISVAEEDGYTF. The CDR3 nucleotides are TGTGCCATCAGCGTGGCCGAAGAGGATGGCTACACCTTC.

Details on this clonotype: A read error may explain this, as a much larger clone is one base away. This chain links TRBV5-5 with TRBJ1-2; D may be TRBD1 (6 bases). Trimming pared 1 base from V and 5 bases from J, leaving 12 bases between. The CDR3 loop spans 14 amino acids. CDR1 and CDR2 from the germline V gene are SGHKS and YYEKEE (reference sequence). The CDR3 nucleotides are TGTGCCAGCAGCTTGCTCAGGGGACCATATGGCTACACCTTC. It yields the protein CASSLLRGPYGYTF.

The chain combines TRBV7-6 with TRBJ2-7; TRBD1 agrees at 7 bases. The CDR3 runs 15 residues. Germline CDR1 is SGHVS and CDR2 is FNYEAQ. V lost 0 bases and J lost 6; bases outside the gene matches: 8. CDR3 residues: CASSLAPRQGSEQYF. DNA for the CDR3: TGTGCCAGCAGCTTAGCCCCACGACAGGGTAGCGAGCAGTACTTC. Filled out from reference TRBV7-6 and TRBJ2-7, the complete variable domain reads GAGVSQSPRYKVTKRGQDVALRCDPISGHVSLYWYRQALGQGPEFLTYFNYEAQQDKSGLPNDRFSAERPEGSISTLTIQRTEQRDSAMYRCASSLAPRQGSEQYFGPGTRLTVT.

V usage is TRBV29-1 and J usage is TRBJ2-7, with no clear D. Trimming left V 2 bases short and J 4 bases short, with 12 bases between. The CDR3 has 13 residues. Germline V gene sequence: CDR1 SQVTM, CDR2 ANQGSEA. CDR3 loop: CSVEFGFRYEQYF. The CDR3 bases are TGCAGCGTTGAATTCGGGTTCCGGTACGAGCAGTACTTC.

The chain recombines TRBV28 with TRBJ1-5; perhaps TRBD1 as D (6 bases). With 8 bases removed from V and 2 bases from J, the gap between germline ends came to 16 bases. Germline assignment: CDR1 MDHEN and CDR2 SYDVKM. CDR3 length: 15 amino acids. In DNA, the CDR3 is TGTGCCAGCGGGGGCGGGGTAGTTGGCAATCAGCCCCAGCATTTT. Translating gives CASGGGVVGNQPQHF.

This clonotype was observed a few times. CDR3 DNA: TGTGCCAGCAGTCCGATTGGGACGGCGGTTTCACCCCTCCACTTT. Its translation: CASSPIGTAVSPLHF. The rearrangement links TRBV27 to TRBJ1-6, with TRBD1 as a possible D gene (5 bases). In germline, CDR1 is MNHEY, CDR2 SMNVEV (reference sequence). CDR3 size: 15 residues. The V end lost 5 bases, the J end lost 9 bases, and 17 bases lay between the germline ends.

The chain couples TRBV6-2 or TRBV6-3 to TRBJ1-1, with 9 bases that match TRBD1. This CDR3 region has 18 residues. The germline V gene has CDR1 MNHEY and CDR2 SVGEGT. After removal of 0 bases from V and 1 base from J, the junction contained 9 bases not matched to a gene. This CDR3 reads CASSYSNRGLIENTEAFF. The CDR3 DNA reads TGTGCCAGCAGTTACTCAAACAGGGGGCTGATAGAGAACACTGAAGCTTTCTTT.

This rearrangement joins TRBV4-1 to TRBJ1-2, with D tentatively TRBD1 (6 bases). The CDR3 covers 16 residues. Germline CDR1 and CDR2: MGHRA and YSYEKL. Trimming took off 1 base at V and 8 bases at J, with 20 bases between the two ends. The CDR3 DNA is TGCGCCAGCAGCCAAGCCCCTACGGGGGGCGCAGTAGGCTACACCTTC. Amino acids: CASSQAPTGGAVGYTF.

A note on this clonotype: Being one base from a much bigger clone, this may be a read error. The CDR3 bases are TGCGCCAGCAGTGACCTCATCGGCGAGCAGTACTTC. This translates into CASSDLIGEQYF. The V and J genes are TRBV10-1 and TRBJ2-1; D remains ambiguous. The DNA matches TRBJ2-7 better at its end, which makes the J call doubtful. Germline assignment: CDR1 WNHNN and CDR2 SYGVQD (reference sequence). CDR3 length: 12 amino acids.

DNA for the CDR3: TGTGCCACCAGCAGAGACCTTACACTGGCCAACGTCCTGACTTTC. Protein: CATSRDLTLANVLTF. V usage is TRBV15 and J usage is TRBJ2-6; no clear D. Germline V lookup: CDR1 LNHNV, CDR2 YYDKDF (reference sequence). There are 15 residues in the CDR3. V shed 0 bases and J shed 6 bases, with 9 bases lying between them.

This clonotype has only a few counts. This chain joins TRBV5-1 and TRBJ1-2, with D possibly matching TRBD1 (6 bases). The germline V and J ends were trimmed by 4 bases and 4 bases, with 14 bases remaining between them. This CDR3 region has 14 residues. The germline V gene encodes CDR1 SGHRS and CDR2 YFSETQ. For the CDR3, the DNA is TGCGCCAGCAGCCCCCACAGGGAGGGCTATGGCTACACCTTC. Translation: CASSPHREGYGYTF. The full variable domain, rest sourced from reference TRBV5-1 and TRBJ1-2, is KAGVTQTPRYLIKTRGQQVTLSCSPISGHRSVSWYQQTPGQGLQFLFEYFSETQRNKGNFPGRFSGRQFSNSRSEMNVSTLELGDSALYLCASSPHREGYGYTFGSGTRLTVV.

This clonotype was observed a few times. The chain carries TRBV24-1 and TRBJ2-5; D perhaps matches TRBD1 (5 bases). The CDR3 is made up of 15 amino acids. Between the trimmed V and J ends, which lost 1 base and 4 bases, there was a span of 12 bases. Germline V CDR1 and CDR2: KGHDR, SFDVKD. CDR3 residues: CATSDLGTGVETQYF. In DNA form, the CDR3 reads TGTGCCACCAGTGATTTAGGAACAGGAGTAGAGACCCAGTACTTC.

By frequency in the sample, this clonotype is medium-sized. This chain connects TRBV7-2 to TRBJ1-2; the D is unclear. This CDR3 has 14 residues. Germline V CDR1 and CDR2: SGHTA, FQGNSA. Trimming took off 1 base at V and 1 base at J, with 7 bases between the two ends. The CDR3 nucleotides are TGTGCCAGCAGCTTAGGACGGGTTAACTATGGCTACACCTTC. This sequence encodes CASSLGRVNYGYTF.

To note about this clonotype: The junction differs from germline at one of its ends, possibly a read error. CDR3 sequence: CASSLAGANVLAF. CDR3 in DNA: TGTGCCAGCAGCTTAGCCGGGGCCAACGTCCTGGCTTTC. This chain joins TRBV7-9 and TRBJ2-6; either TRBD1 or TRBD2 may fit D (5 bases each). Germline V lookup: CDR1 SEHNR, CDR2 FQNEAQ (reference sequence). The CDR3 extends over 13 amino acids.

J is TRBJ1-1 and V is TRBV9; D is undetermined. From germline, CDR1 is SGDLS and CDR2 YYNGEE. This CDR3 has 15 amino acids. V was cut by 3 bases and J by 0 bases, with 12 bases left in between. In DNA, the CDR3 is TGTGCCAGCAGCGGTATAGACTACCTGAACACTGAAGCTTTCTTT. It specifies CASSGIDYLNTEAFF.

The rearrangement joins TRBV7-2 to TRBJ2-7, with 9 bases lining up with TRBD2. J lost 5 bases, V lost 2 bases, and 7 bases had no gene match. From germline, CDR1 is SGHTA and CDR2 FQGNSA. This CDR3 comprises 15 residues. The CDR3 DNA reads as TGTGCCAGCAGCTTAATGAGCGGGGGGAGGAACGAGCAGTACTTC. Its translation: CASSLMSGGRNEQYF.

This clonotype was detected only a few times. The chain uses TRBV6-5 and TRBJ2-3, with TRBD2 identical over 11 bases. Germline CDR1 reads MNHEY; CDR2 reads SVGAGI. CDR3 size: 17 residues. The junction had 12 bases not matched to a gene; V was cut back by 6 bases and J by 4 bases. CDR3 sequence reads: CASRGLADPVSADTQYF. Here the CDR3 DNA reads TGTGCCAGCAGGGGACTAGCGGACCCCGTGAGTGCAGATACGCAGTATTTT.

The gene calls are TRBV28 and TRBJ1-1, with D possibly being TRBD1 (5 bases). The CDR3 extends over 13 amino acids. Germline lookup yields CDR1 MDHEN and CDR2 SYDVKM. V was pared by 3 bases and J by 4 bases, with 9 bases between. The CDR3: CASSFGGFTEAFF. As DNA, the CDR3 is TGTGCCAGCAGTTTCGGGGGGTTCACTGAAGCTTTCTTT.

CDR3 nucleotides: TGTGCCAGCAGCAGACAGGACCTAGGGAATTCACCCCTCCACTTT. Protein product: CASSRQDLGNSPLHF. This chain uses TRBV7-9 with TRBJ1-6, with D possibly being TRBD1 (6 bases). Germline values: CDR1 SEHNR, CDR2 FQNEAQ (reference sequence). V lost 5 bases to trimming and J lost 7 bases, with 15 bases between them. This CDR3 contains 15 residues.

There are a few counts of this clonotype. The chain has TRBV6-5 and TRBJ2-1, with 10 nucleotides matching TRBD2. CDR1 is MNHEY, CDR2 SVGAGI, per germline. This CDR3 region has 15 residues. With V trimmed by 0 bases and J by 9 bases, 5 bases remained unmatched. The CDR3 DNA sequence: TGTGCCAGCAGTTACTCCTTAGCGGGAGGTGGTGAGCAGTTCTTC. The encoded protein is CASSYSLAGGGEQFF.

The chain links TRBV5-1 to TRBJ2-5; D is unclear. Germline V CDR1 and CDR2: SGHRS, YFSETQ. Between the trimmed V and J ends, which lost 5 bases and 5 bases, there was a span of 13 bases. The CDR3 consists of 13 residues. The CDR3 coding sequence is TGCGCCAGCAGGTCCGCTATCGGGGAGACCCAGTACTTC. Translation: CASRSAIGETQYF.

Worth noting for this clonotype: The junction departs from the called germline gene at one end, perhaps through a read error. The chain employs TRBV24-1 and TRBJ2-2, with a possible D match to TRBD2 (6 bases). The V gene's germline CDR1 is KGHDR and CDR2 SFDVKD. The CDR3 is made up of 13 amino acids. The CDR3 protein is CATSDLGGMRLLF. The CDR3 DNA reads TGTGCCACCAGTGATTTAGGCGGGATGCGGCTGCTTTTT.

This clonotype has more than one count but fewer than ten. The rearrangement joins TRBV7-9 to TRBJ1-5; 8 nucleotides match TRBD1. The CDR3 extends over 15 amino acids. Germline V gene data show CDR1 as SEHNR and CDR2 as FQNEAQ (reference sequence). With V trimmed by 6 bases and J by 9 bases, 13 bases remained unmatched. The CDR3 DNA reads TGTGCCAGCAGTTCGGGCGGTGCACAGGGGGGGCCCCAGCATTTT. It codes for CASSSGGAQGGPQHF. The entire variable domain, with the rest obtained from reference TRBV7-9 and TRBJ1-5, is as follows: DTGVSQNPRHKITKRGQNVTFRCDPISEHNRLYWYRQTLGQGPEFLTYFQNEAQLEKSRLLSDRFSAERPKGSFSTLEIQRTEQGDSAMYLCASSSGGAQGGPQHFGDGTRLSIL.

The V call is TRBV5-1, the J call TRBJ1-1; 7 bases map to TRBD1. The CDR3 loop spans 14 amino acids. CDR1 SGHRS and CDR2 YFSETQ come from the germline V gene. The ends lost 4 bases at V and 2 bases at J; junction bases unmatched: 5. The CDR3 spells CASSKGAGNTEAFF. CDR3 in DNA: TGCGCCAGCAGCAAGGGGGCGGGTAACACTGAAGCTTTCTTT.

This clonotype was counted only a few times. V usage is TRBV7-2 and J usage is TRBJ2-7; D gene ambiguous. The CDR3 spans 12 residues. Trimming cost V 8 bases and J 4 bases, with 12 bases left between them. Germline values: CDR1 SGHTA, CDR2 FQGNSA. The CDR3 bases are TGTGCCAGCGACGCGGATATGTACGAGCAGTACTTC. Protein product: CASDADMYEQYF.

In its sample, this clonotype was seen many times. V usage is TRBV20-1 and J usage is TRBJ1-1; D unresolved. The germline V gene has CDR1 DFQATT and CDR2 SNEGSKA (reference sequence). V dropped 3 bases and J dropped 2 bases, with 4 bases sitting between them. The CDR3 extends over 11 amino acids. The chain's CDR3 is CSASRNTEAFF. CDR3 sequence (DNA): TGCAGTGCTAGCCGAAACACTGAAGCTTTCTTT.